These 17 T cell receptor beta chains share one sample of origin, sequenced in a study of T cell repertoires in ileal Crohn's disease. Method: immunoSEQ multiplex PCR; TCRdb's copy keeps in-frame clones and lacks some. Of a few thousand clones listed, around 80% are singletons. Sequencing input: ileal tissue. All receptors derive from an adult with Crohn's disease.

CDR3 DNA: TGTGCCAGCAGCTTAGGAGGGCCGGGCACTGAAGCTTTCTTT. It encodes CASSLGGPGTEAFF. The rearrangement links TRBV5-6 to TRBJ1-1, with D unresolved. V shed 2 bases and J shed 4 bases, with 12 bases lying between them. This CDR3 comprises 14 residues. The germline CDR1 and CDR2 sequences are SGHDT and YYEEEE.

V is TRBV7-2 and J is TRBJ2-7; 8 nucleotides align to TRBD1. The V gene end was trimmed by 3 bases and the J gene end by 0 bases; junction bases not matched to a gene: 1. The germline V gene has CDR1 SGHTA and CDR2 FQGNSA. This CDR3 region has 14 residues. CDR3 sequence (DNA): TGTGCCAGCAGCTTTGACAGGGGCTCCTACGAGCAGTACTTC. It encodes CASSFDRGSYEQYF.

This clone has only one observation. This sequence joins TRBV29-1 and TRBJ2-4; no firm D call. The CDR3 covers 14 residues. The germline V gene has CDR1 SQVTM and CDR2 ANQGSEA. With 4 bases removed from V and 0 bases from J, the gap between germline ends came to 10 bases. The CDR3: CSVGAGLAKNIQYF. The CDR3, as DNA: TGCAGCGTTGGGGCCGGATTAGCCAAAAACATTCAGTACTTC.

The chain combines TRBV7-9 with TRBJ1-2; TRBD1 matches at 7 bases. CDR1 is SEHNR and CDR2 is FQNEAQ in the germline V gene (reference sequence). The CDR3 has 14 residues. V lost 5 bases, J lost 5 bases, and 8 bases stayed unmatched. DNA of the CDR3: TGTGCCAGCAGCCTCGGACAGGTGGGGTATGGCTACACCTTC. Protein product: CASSLGQVGYGYTF.

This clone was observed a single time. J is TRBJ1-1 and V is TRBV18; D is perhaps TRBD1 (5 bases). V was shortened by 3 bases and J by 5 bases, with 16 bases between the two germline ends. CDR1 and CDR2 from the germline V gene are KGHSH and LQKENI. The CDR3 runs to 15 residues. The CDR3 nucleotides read TGTGCCAGCTCACCTAAATCGGGGGGGGAGACTGAAGCTTTCTTT. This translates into CASSPKSGGETEAFF.

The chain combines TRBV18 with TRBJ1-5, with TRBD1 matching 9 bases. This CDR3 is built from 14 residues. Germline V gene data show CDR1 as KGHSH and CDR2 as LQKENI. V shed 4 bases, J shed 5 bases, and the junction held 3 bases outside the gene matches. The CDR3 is CASSRQGGYQPQHF. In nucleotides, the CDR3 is TGTGCCAGCTCACGACAGGGGGGATATCAGCCCCAGCATTTT.

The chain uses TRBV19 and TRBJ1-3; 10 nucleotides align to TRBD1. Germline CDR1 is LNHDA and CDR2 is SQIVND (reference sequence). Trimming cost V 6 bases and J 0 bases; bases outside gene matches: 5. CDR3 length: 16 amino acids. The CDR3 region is CASRGTGAPSGNTIYF. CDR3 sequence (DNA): TGTGCCAGTAGGGGGACAGGGGCACCCTCTGGAAACACCATATATTTT.

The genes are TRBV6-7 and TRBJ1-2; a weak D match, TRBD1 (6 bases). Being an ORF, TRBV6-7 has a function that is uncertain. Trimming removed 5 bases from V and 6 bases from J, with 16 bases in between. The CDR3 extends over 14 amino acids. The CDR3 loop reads CASSPREGDNGYTF. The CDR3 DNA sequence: TGTGCCAGCAGTCCGCGGGAGGGGGATAATGGCTACACCTTC.

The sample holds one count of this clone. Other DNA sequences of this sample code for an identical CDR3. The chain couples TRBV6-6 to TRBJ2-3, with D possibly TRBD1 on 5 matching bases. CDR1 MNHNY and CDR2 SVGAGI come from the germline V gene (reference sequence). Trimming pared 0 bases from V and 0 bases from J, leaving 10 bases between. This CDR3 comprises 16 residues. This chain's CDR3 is CASSYSLPGSTDTQYF. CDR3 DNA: TGTGCCAGCAGTTACTCGTTGCCAGGGAGCACAGATACGCAGTATTTT.

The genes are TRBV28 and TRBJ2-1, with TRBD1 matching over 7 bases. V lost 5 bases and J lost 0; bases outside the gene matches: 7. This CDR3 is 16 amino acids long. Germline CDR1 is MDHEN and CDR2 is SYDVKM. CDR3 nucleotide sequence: TGTGCCAGCAGTCCCCACGACAGGGCCTCCTACAATGAGCAGTTCTTC. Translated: CASSPHDRASYNEQFF.

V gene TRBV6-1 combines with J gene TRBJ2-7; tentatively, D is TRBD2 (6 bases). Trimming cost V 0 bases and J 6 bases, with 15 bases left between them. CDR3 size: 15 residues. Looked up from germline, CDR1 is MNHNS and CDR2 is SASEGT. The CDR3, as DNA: TGTGCCAGCAGTGAAGCGGAGGAAGGAGGGCTCGAGCAGTACTTC. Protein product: CASSEAEEGGLEQYF.

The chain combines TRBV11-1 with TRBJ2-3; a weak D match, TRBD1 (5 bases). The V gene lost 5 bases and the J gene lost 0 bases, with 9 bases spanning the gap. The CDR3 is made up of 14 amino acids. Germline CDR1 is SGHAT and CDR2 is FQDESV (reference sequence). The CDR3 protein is CASSARQSTDTQYF. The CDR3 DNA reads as TGTGCCAGCAGCGCCAGACAGAGCACAGATACGCAGTATTTT.

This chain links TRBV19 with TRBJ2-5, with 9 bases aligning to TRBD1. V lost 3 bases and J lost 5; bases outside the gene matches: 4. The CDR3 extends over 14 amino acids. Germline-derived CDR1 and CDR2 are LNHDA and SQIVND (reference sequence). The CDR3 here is CASSMGQGWETQYF. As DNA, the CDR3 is TGTGCCAGTAGTATGGGACAGGGCTGGGAGACCCAGTACTTC.

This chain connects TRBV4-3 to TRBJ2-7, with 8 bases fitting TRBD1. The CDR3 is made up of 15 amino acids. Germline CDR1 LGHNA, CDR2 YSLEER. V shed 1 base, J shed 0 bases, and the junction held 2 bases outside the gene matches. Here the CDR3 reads CASSQGQGASYEQYF. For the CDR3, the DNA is TGCGCCAGCAGCCAAGGGCAGGGGGCCTCCTACGAGCAGTACTTC.

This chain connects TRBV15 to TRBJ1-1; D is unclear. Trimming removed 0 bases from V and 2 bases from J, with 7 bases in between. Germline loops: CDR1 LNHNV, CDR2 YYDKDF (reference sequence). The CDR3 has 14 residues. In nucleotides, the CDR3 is TGTGCCACCAGCAGAGATAGGAGAAACACTGAAGCTTTCTTT. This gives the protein CATSRDRRNTEAFF.

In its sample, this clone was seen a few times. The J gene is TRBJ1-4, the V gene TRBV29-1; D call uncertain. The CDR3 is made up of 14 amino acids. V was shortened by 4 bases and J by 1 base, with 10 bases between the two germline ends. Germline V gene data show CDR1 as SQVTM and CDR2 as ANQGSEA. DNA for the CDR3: TGCAGCGTTGGATCTTACGGAACTAATGAAAAACTGTTTTTT. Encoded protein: CSVGSYGTNEKLFF.

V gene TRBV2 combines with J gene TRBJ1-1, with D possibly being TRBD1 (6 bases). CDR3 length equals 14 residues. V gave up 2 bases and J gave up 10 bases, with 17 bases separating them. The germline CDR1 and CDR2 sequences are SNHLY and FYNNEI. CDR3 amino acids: CASSEMGAVLGAFF. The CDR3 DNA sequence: TGTGCCAGCAGTGAAATGGGGGCGGTCCTAGGAGCTTTCTTT.